This is a list of T cell receptor beta chains from one sample in a study of CD8+ T cells in alopecia areata. Using immunoSEQ multiplex PCR, the repertoire was profiled, and TCRdb retains in-frame clones only, with some absent. The table shows 70,000 or so clones, with approximately 28% occurring only once. Sample: CD8+ T cells sorted from blood, taken at week 4, from a patient treated with tofacitinib. Every receptor here comes from a human donor with alopecia areata. The CDR3 runs from the conserved cysteine through the conserved F or W.

>TRBJ1-1|TRBV29-1
CSVSGMNTEAFF
>TRBJ2-4|TRBV7-9
CASSLGGSGNIQYF
>TRBJ2-1|TRBV30
CAWMAGQLFF
>TRBJ2-3|TRBV29-1
CSVEYGGMGDTQYF
>TRBJ2-5|TRBV23-1
CASTPRDEMYQETQYF
>TRBJ2-1|TRBV4-1
CASSPSGLAGNSYNEQFF
>TRBJ1-5|TRBV27
CASSLSSLYQPQHF
>TRBJ2-1|TRBV29-1
CSGSGTTPVQQFF
>TRBJ2-7|TRBV11-2
CASSLAHEQYF
>TRBJ2-7|TRBV29-1
CSVEGGIRQGSSYEQYF